Below are 25 T cell receptor beta chains sequenced from a single sample in a study of blood T cell repertoires in COVID-19. Method: immunoSEQ multiplex PCR; TCRdb's copy keeps in-frame clones and lacks some. The repertoire includes more than 80,000 clones, roughly 89% of them detected once, and approximately 20% sits in the top ten. The sequenced material came from peripheral blood. All receptors come from a woman in her sixties or seventies with COVID-19, enrolled during active disease.

The chain uses TRBV14 and TRBJ2-7; 8 bases map to TRBD2. The V gene's germline CDR1 is SGHDN and CDR2 FVKESK. V lost 4 bases, J lost 4 bases, and 6 bases stayed unmatched. This CDR3 spans 14 amino acids. CDR3 nucleotide sequence: TGTGCCAGCAGCCGCGTACTAGCGGCGTACGAGCAGTACTTC. This gives the protein CASSRVLAAYEQYF.

The chain links TRBV7-6 to TRBJ2-2; D possibly corresponds to TRBD2 (5 bases). CDR1 SGHVS and CDR2 FNYEAQ come from the germline V gene. The CDR3 covers 17 residues. Trimming left V 1 base short and J 2 bases short, with 14 bases between. CDR3 amino acids: CASSLESRELNTGELFF. The CDR3, as DNA: TGTGCCAGCAGCTTAGAGTCACGGGAACTCAACACCGGGGAGCTGTTTTTT.

The chain employs TRBV9 and TRBJ2-5; TRBD2 matches 10 bases. J lost 4 bases, V lost 0 bases, and 6 bases had no gene match. The germline CDR1 and CDR2 sequences are SGDLS and YYNGEE. This CDR3 has 16 residues. The CDR3 region has the DNA TGTGCCAGCAGCGTAGGGGGCCTAGCGGGGGTAGAGACCCAGTACTTC. This sequence encodes CASSVGGLAGVETQYF.

The chain couples TRBV7-2 to TRBJ1-1, with a tentative D call TRBD1 (5 bases). CDR3 length equals 14 residues. The V end lost 8 bases, the J end lost 1 base, and 14 bases lay between the germline ends. In germline, CDR1 is SGHTA, CDR2 FQGNSA. CDR3 residues: CASRGFQGNTEAFF. CDR3 nucleotides: TGTGCCAGCCGGGGGTTTCAGGGGAACACTGAAGCTTTCTTT. The whole variable domain, remainder taken from reference TRBV7-2 and TRBJ1-1, is GAGVSQSPSNKVTEKGKDVELRCDPISGHTALYWYRQSLGQGLEFLIYFQGNSAPDKSGLPSDRFSAERTGGSVSTLTIQRTQQEDSAVYLCASRGFQGNTEAFFGQGTRLTVV.

The chain uses TRBV12-3 or TRBV12-4 and TRBJ2-5; the D is unclear. This CDR3 spans 13 amino acids. V gave up 3 bases and J gave up 6 bases, with 11 bases separating them. The CDR3 loop reads CASSLVTIQTQYF. CDR3 in DNA: TGTGCCAGCAGTTTGGTCACTATACAGACCCAGTACTTC.

In DNA, the CDR3 is TGTGCCAGCAGCCGCCCGGGTGAACTCAATTCACCCCTCCACTTT. Amino acids: CASSRPGELNSPLHF. V is TRBV5-4 and J is TRBJ1-6; D call uncertain. Trimming removed 4 bases from V and 7 bases from J, with 15 bases in between. The CDR3 contains 15 residues. Germline CDR1 SGHNT, CDR2 YYREEE (reference sequence).

This clone was seen a few times. The chain recombines TRBV30 with TRBJ1-2; TRBD1 might be the D (6 bases). Trimming left V 0 bases short and J 4 bases short, with 18 bases between. CDR3 length: 16 residues. Per germline, CDR1 GTSNPN and CDR2 SVGIG (reference sequence). CDR3 amino acids: CAWSVSDRPSGYGYTF. In DNA form, the CDR3 reads TGTGCCTGGAGTGTAAGTGACAGGCCCTCCGGCTATGGCTACACCTTC.

This chain joins TRBV4-3 and TRBJ2-7; D is unresolved. The CDR3 is made up of 15 amino acids. V was clipped by 3 bases and J by 0 bases, with 12 bases between them. The germline CDR1 and CDR2 sequences are LGHNA and YSLEER. The chain's CDR3 is CASSQPRRSSYEQYF. CDR3 DNA: TGCGCCAGCAGCCAGCCACGACGGAGCTCCTACGAGCAGTACTTC.

The CDR3 nucleotides are TGTGCCATCAGTGAGGGTGGAGGCTCCGGGGAGACCCAGTACTTC. The encoded protein is CAISEGGGSGETQYF. The V and J genes are TRBV10-3 and TRBJ2-5, with D perhaps matching TRBD2 (5 bases). CDR1 is ENHRY and CDR2 is SYGVKD in the germline V gene. Trimming left V 2 bases short and J 5 bases short, with 15 bases between. This CDR3 spans 15 amino acids.

The chain employs TRBV24-1 and TRBJ1-5, with 10 bases fitting TRBD1. V lost 4 bases to trimming and J lost 6 bases; unmatched junction nucleotides: 5. The CDR3 runs 15 residues. Germline V CDR1 and CDR2: KGHDR, SFDVKD. CDR3 sequence (DNA): TGTGCCACCAGTGACTCGGGACAGGGGCCTCAGCCCCAGCATTTT. Translating gives CATSDSGQGPQPQHF.

The gene calls are TRBV11-3 and TRBJ2-4; possible D gene TRBD1, 5 bases. Trimming pared 5 bases from V and 6 bases from J, leaving 11 bases between. The CDR3 has 13 amino acids. Germline assignment: CDR1 SGHNT and CDR2 YENEEA. CDR3 in DNA: TGTGCCAGCAGCCTCAGTCAGGGAAACATTCAGTACTTC. It specifies CASSLSQGNIQYF.

This clone was counted only a few times. The J gene is TRBJ2-1, the V gene TRBV5-5, with unresolved D. Trimming shortened V by 7 bases and J by 1 base, and 15 bases separated the two germline ends. The germline V gene encodes CDR1 SGHKS and CDR2 YYEKEE (reference sequence). This CDR3 is built from 15 residues. In DNA form, the CDR3 reads TGTGCCAGCTTACCCCTCCCCGAGTCCTACAATGAGCAGTTCTTC. Translated, it gives CASLPLPESYNEQFF.

Only a few counts were recorded for this clone. J is TRBJ2-3 and V is TRBV12-3 or TRBV12-4, with 8 bases lining up with TRBD1. V dropped 8 bases and J dropped 3; count of bases not matched to a gene: 1. This CDR3 spans 12 amino acids. CDR3 DNA sequence: TGTGCCAGCGGACAGGGTACAGATACGCAGTATTTT. Amino acid sequence: CASGQGTDTQYF.

The chain couples TRBV7-2 to TRBJ2-7, with TRBD2 as a possible D gene (5 bases). Germline values: CDR1 SGHTA, CDR2 FQGNSA. V dropped 1 base and J dropped 4 bases, with 11 bases sitting between them. The CDR3 has 14 residues. The CDR3 DNA sequence: TGTGCCAGCAGCTTAGATCCGGGCGGGTACGAGCAGTACTTC. Translating it yields CASSLDPGGYEQYF.

This clone was recorded once. The chain joins TRBV6-5 to TRBJ2-5, with D possibly being TRBD1 (6 bases). Per germline, CDR1 MNHEY and CDR2 SVGAGI. Trimming took off 7 bases at V and 5 bases at J, with 17 bases between the two ends. The CDR3 is made up of 14 amino acids. The CDR3 region is CASTPAGTKETQYF. CDR3 bases: TGTGCCAGCACCCCGGCCGGGACAAAGGAGACCCAGTACTTC.

V gene TRBV7-3 combines with J gene TRBJ2-5; D is undetermined. The V end was cut by 1 base, the J end by 2 bases, with 5 bases between. The germline CDR1 and CDR2 sequences are SGHTA and FQGTGA. The CDR3 covers 13 residues. CDR3 protein: CASSLSGQETQYF. The CDR3 bases are TGTGCCAGCAGCTTAAGCGGACAAGAGACCCAGTACTTC.

The V call is TRBV27, the J call TRBJ1-4; D unclear. Germline lookup yields CDR1 MNHEY and CDR2 SMNVEV (reference sequence). V lost 6 bases and J 0 bases, leaving 11 bases between the germline ends. The CDR3 has 15 residues. The DNA of the CDR3 is TGTGCCAGCAGCTCGATGCTAACAACTAATGAAAAACTGTTTTTT. Its translation is CASSSMLTTNEKLFF.

The chain combines TRBV2 with TRBJ2-1; TRBD2 agrees at 14 bases. The V gene end was trimmed by 7 bases and the J gene end by 6 bases; junction bases not matched to a gene: 5. The CDR3 spans 15 residues. Per the germline V gene, CDR1 is SNHLY and CDR2 is FYNNEI. The CDR3 here is CASTRLAGGPNEQFF. Written as DNA, the CDR3 is TGTGCCAGCACCCGACTAGCGGGGGGGCCCAATGAGCAGTTCTTC.

The chain links TRBV6-6 to TRBJ2-1, with a possible D match to TRBD2 (6 bases). This CDR3 has 14 amino acids. Trimming removed 0 bases at V and 8 bases at J, with 11 bases between. Germline assignment: CDR1 MNHNY and CDR2 SVGAGI (reference sequence). In nucleotides, the CDR3 is TGTGCCAGCAGTTACTCGATCGGGGGTCATGAGCAGTTCTTC. Its translation is CASSYSIGGHEQFF.

V gene TRBV18 combines with J gene TRBJ1-6, with 7 bases fitting TRBD1. The CDR3 is 15 amino acids. Germline assignment: CDR1 KGHSH and CDR2 LQKENI. Trimming cost V 3 bases and J 3 bases; bases outside gene matches: 2. CDR3 amino acids: CASSPGQIYNSPLHF. CDR3 DNA: TGTGCCAGCTCACCGGGACAGATCTATAATTCACCCCTCCACTTT.

The V call is TRBV10-3, the J call TRBJ2-7; TRBD2 matches at 9 bases. J was trimmed by 0 bases and V by 10 bases; bases with no gene match: 4. Looked up from germline, CDR1 is ENHRY and CDR2 is SYGVKD. The CDR3 is made up of 13 amino acids. In nucleotides, the CDR3 is TGTGCCAGCGCGGGGGGGATCTCCTACGAGCAGTACTTC. It translates to CASAGGISYEQYF.

The chain joins TRBV6-2 or TRBV6-3 to TRBJ2-3; 7 bases line up with TRBD1. The junction had 6 bases not matched to a gene; V was cut back by 5 bases and J by 1 base. Germline V gene lookup returns CDR1 MNHEY and CDR2 SVGEGT. The CDR3 has 15 amino acids. The CDR3 region has the DNA TGTGCCAGCAGTGTACAGGGGTCAGGCACAGATACGCAGTATTTT. Its protein is CASSVQGSGTDTQYF.

The V call is TRBV21-1, the J call TRBJ2-7; the table names TRBD1, a call not compared with the DNA. TRBV21-1 is recorded as a pseudogene. CDR3 size: 15 residues. The CDR3 region is CASSQGKGVSYEQYF. DNA for the CDR3: TGTGCCAGCAGCCAAGGTAAAGGGGTCTCCTACGAGCAGTACTTC.

The rearrangement joins TRBV28 to TRBJ1-4, with D perhaps TRBD1 (5 bases). CDR3 length: 13 amino acids. Between the trimmed V and J ends, which lost 4 bases and 7 bases, there was a span of 10 bases. CDR1 is MDHEN, CDR2 SYDVKM, per germline. This CDR3 reads CASSSGQTEKLFF. As DNA, the CDR3 is TGTGCCAGCAGTTCAGGGCAAACTGAAAAACTGTTTTTT.

The chain combines TRBV14 with TRBJ2-7; 11 bases are shared with TRBD2. This CDR3 is built from 14 residues. CDR1 is SGHDN, CDR2 FVKESK, per germline. J gave up 10 bases and V 1 base, and 6 bases lay outside the gene matches. The CDR3 coding sequence is TGTGCCAGCAGCCAAGTTCCTCTAGCGGGGGGCCAGTACTTC. Protein sequence: CASSQVPLAGGQYF. Full variable domain (remainder filled in from reference TRBV14 and TRBJ2-7): EAGVTQFPSHSVIEKGQTVTLRCDPISGHDNLYWYRRVMGKEIKFLLHFVKESKQDESGMPNNRFLAERTGGTYSTLKVQPAELEDSGVYFCASSQVPLAGGQYFGPGTRLTVT.